The 29 T cell receptor beta chains reported below all come from one sample, sequenced in a study of cytomegalovirus exposure and HLA in healthy donors. PCR used 60 Vbeta primers and 13 Jbeta primers. Repertoires were generated with immunoSEQ multiplex PCR, while TCRdb's copy carries only in-frame clones and drops some. The sample has 200,000 to 250,000 clones, 82% seen once. Source material: PBMCs. The source is a woman in her 40s in good health and CMV-seropositive.

This chain connects TRBV4-1 to TRBJ2-1; 8 positions agree with TRBD2. V dropped 3 bases and J dropped 7; count of bases not matched to a gene: 17. The CDR3 is 18 amino acids. Germline V lookup: CDR1 MGHRA, CDR2 YSYEKL. CDR3 loop: CASSHPLPWSGRGNEQFF. The CDR3 bases are TGCGCCAGCAGCCACCCCCTCCCGTGGAGCGGGAGAGGAAATGAGCAGTTCTTC.

The chain joins TRBV19 to TRBJ2-7; 7 bases align to TRBD2. Germline V CDR1 and CDR2: LNHDA, SQIVND (reference sequence). V gave up 3 bases and J gave up 4 bases; unmatched junction bases: 9. This CDR3 is built from 15 residues. This CDR3 is CASSISPGLTYEQYF. The CDR3 bases are TGTGCCAGTAGTATCTCCCCGGGACTAACATACGAGCAGTACTTC.

The V and J genes are TRBV6-1 and TRBJ2-5, with a weak D call TRBD1 (5 bases). The end of the DNA fits TRBJ2-7 better, so the J call may be wrong. The CDR3 consists of 15 residues. The V gene's germline CDR1 is MNHNS and CDR2 SASEGT. The CDR3 sequence is CASSEEQVVSYEQYF. The CDR3 region has the DNA TGTGCCAGCAGTGAAGAACAGGTCGTTTCCTACGAGCAGTACTTC.

This CDR3 reads CASSFELADSYEQYF. The CDR3 DNA reads as TGTGCCAGCAGTTTCGAACTAGCGGATTCCTACGAGCAGTACTTC. The chain uses TRBV27 and TRBJ2-7, with 8 bases identical to TRBD2. CDR3 length: 15 residues. J gave up 1 base and V 3 bases, and 5 bases lay outside the gene matches. Germline V CDR1 and CDR2: MNHEY, SMNVEV (reference sequence).

The rearrangement links TRBV10-3 to TRBJ1-5; D gene unclear. Germline-derived CDR1 and CDR2 are ENHRY and SYGVKD. The CDR3 spans 17 residues. V gave up 6 bases and J gave up 2 bases, with 20 bases separating them. The CDR3 protein is CAISASPATEGNQPQHF. DNA for the CDR3: TGTGCCATCAGCGCCAGCCCGGCCACCGAGGGCAATCAGCCCCAGCATTTT.

The genes are TRBV7-2 and TRBJ1-2; 7 nucleotides align to TRBD1. After removal of 6 bases from V and 7 bases from J, the junction contained 11 bases not matched to a gene. The CDR3 length is 14 residues. Germline CDR1 and CDR2: SGHTA and FQGNSA. The CDR3 nucleotides are TGTGCCAGCAGTTTCGGACAGGCCCCCACTGGCTACACCTTC. Translation gives CASSFGQAPTGYTF.

This chain uses TRBV7-3 with TRBJ2-3; tentative D call: TRBD1 (6 bases). Germline CDR1 and CDR2: SGHTA and FQGTGA. The V end lost 5 bases, the J end lost 0 bases, and 15 bases lay between the germline ends. The CDR3 contains 16 residues. Here the CDR3 reads CASSRGGQISTDTQYF. The CDR3 DNA follows: TGTGCCAGCAGCAGAGGAGGACAGATTAGCACAGATACGCAGTATTTT.

The chain uses TRBV19 and TRBJ2-3; tentatively, D is TRBD2 (7 bases). The CDR3 has 13 residues. Germline CDR1 reads LNHDA; CDR2 reads SQIVND (reference sequence). V was shortened by 6 bases and J by 2 bases, with 9 bases between the two germline ends. CDR3 nucleotides: TGTGCCAGTAGCGCGGGGGCCACAGATACGCAGTATTTT. Translation gives CASSAGATDTQYF.

As to this clone: Different DNA sequences within this sample yield the same CDR3. The genes are TRBV9 and TRBJ2-7; 8 bases map to TRBD2. This CDR3 has 16 residues. Trimming cost V 0 bases and J 2 bases; bases outside gene matches: 7. Germline V gene sequence: CDR1 SGDLS, CDR2 YYNGEE. CDR3 in DNA: TGTGCCAGCAGCGTAGGAACTAGCGGCCTGACCTACGAGCAGTACTTC. Amino acid sequence: CASSVGTSGLTYEQYF.

The CDR3 is CASSERGLLTDTQYF. The DNA for the CDR3 is TGTGCCAGCAGTGAAAGGGGACTCCTCACAGATACGCAGTATTTT. The rearrangement links TRBV2 to TRBJ2-3, with D perhaps matching TRBD2 (6 bases). Germline-derived CDR1 and CDR2 are SNHLY and FYNNEI. Trimming removed 2 bases at V and 2 bases at J, with 11 bases between. The CDR3 spans 15 residues.

Notes on this clone: At one end, the junction sequence differs from germline, possibly due to a read error. This sequence joins TRBV7-2 and TRBJ1-2; D may be TRBD1 (5 bases). The CDR3 spans 17 residues. Germline V CDR1 and CDR2: SGHTA, FQGNSA. The CDR3 coding sequence is TGTGCCAGCACCTTAGGGGCGTTCCGTGGAAGTAACTATGGCTACACCTTC. Its translation is CASTLGAFRGSNYGYTF.

The chain combines TRBV2 with TRBJ2-6; 9 bases fit TRBD1. The CDR3 has 16 amino acids. The V and J ends lost 8 bases and 2 bases, in that order; junction bases with no gene match: 7. The germline gives CDR1 SNHLY, CDR2 FYNNEI. CDR3 sequence: CASSGQGSPGANVLTF. DNA of the CDR3: TGTGCCAGCTCGGGACAGGGATCGCCTGGGGCCAACGTCCTGACTTTC.

This clone was observed a handful of times. The chain couples TRBV7-2 to TRBJ2-7; the match to TRBD2 covers 9 bases. V shed 1 base and J 4 bases; nucleotides not matched to a gene: 5. CDR1 and CDR2 from the germline V gene are SGHTA and FQGNSA. The CDR3 loop spans 15 amino acids. The CDR3: CASSLGFSGSYEQYF. The CDR3 coding sequence is TGTGCCAGCAGCTTAGGGTTTAGCGGGAGTTACGAGCAGTACTTC.

This clone was seen repeatedly, ten times or more. The chain employs TRBV18 and TRBJ2-5; D possibly corresponds to TRBD1 (5 bases). Trimming took 4 bases from V and 4 from J, leaving 13 bases between them. The CDR3 is 14 residues long. The germline V gene has CDR1 KGHSH and CDR2 LQKENI. CDR3 amino acids: CASSRNSQGETQYF. DNA of the CDR3: TGTGCCAGCTCACGCAACTCGCAGGGAGAGACCCAGTACTTC.

The chain couples TRBV7-2 to TRBJ2-2; 9 bases are shared with TRBD1. The CDR3 covers 16 residues. The germline V gene has CDR1 SGHTA and CDR2 FQGNSA. Trimming took 1 base from V and 5 from J; bases not matched to a gene: 5. The CDR3 DNA reads TGTGCCAGCAGCTTAGGCTGGACAGGGGTTACCGGGGAGCTGTTTTTT. Translating it yields CASSLGWTGVTGELFF.

This chain joins TRBV10-1 and TRBJ2-1, with TRBD1 matching 8 bases. J lost 7 bases, V lost 4 bases, and 9 bases had no gene match. The CDR3 spans 15 residues. CDR1 and CDR2 from the germline V gene are WNHNN and SYGVQD (reference sequence). CDR3 nucleotides: TGCGCCAGCAGTGGGCCGGGACAGGTTTTTAATGAGCAGTTCTTC. Translated, it gives CASSGPGQVFNEQFF.

Concerning this clone: One end of the junction is discordant with germline, which a read error may explain. This chain joins TRBV7-7 and TRBJ2-2, with TRBD1 matching over 7 bases. The CDR3 has 15 amino acids. Per germline, CDR1 SSHAT and CDR2 FNYEAQ (reference sequence). CDR3 DNA: TGTGCTAGCAGCTTAGGGGCAGGGGGCACCGGGGAGCTGTTTTTT. Amino acids: CASSLGAGGTGELFF.

The V and J genes are TRBV11-3 and TRBJ2-5; 7 bases are a match to TRBD2. CDR3 length: 15 amino acids. Unmatched junction bases numbered 7, after V lost 5 bases and J lost 1 base. Germline V gene sequence: CDR1 SGHNT, CDR2 YENEEA. This CDR3 reads CASSLGPGGQETQYF. The CDR3 bases are TGTGCCAGCAGCCTAGGGCCGGGGGGCCAAGAGACCCAGTACTTC.

The CDR3 bases are TGTGCCAGCAGCTTTACTCGGGACAGGGCCGCCTACGAGCAGTACTTC. This codes for CASSFTRDRAAYEQYF. The genes are TRBV7-8 and TRBJ2-7, with 9 bases that match TRBD1. After removal of 3 bases from V and 2 bases from J, the junction contained 8 bases not matched to a gene. The germline V gene encodes CDR1 SGHVS and CDR2 FQNEAQ. The CDR3 sequence is 16 residues long.

This chain connects TRBV6-1 to TRBJ1-2; 8 bases map to TRBD1. The CDR3 runs to 13 residues. J was trimmed by 7 bases and V by 3 bases; bases with no gene match: 4. The V gene's germline CDR1 is MNHNS and CDR2 SASEGT. The CDR3: CASSDQGALGYTF. The CDR3 DNA reads as TGTGCCAGCAGTGACCAGGGGGCGCTTGGCTACACCTTC.

This clone was counted once. The chain combines TRBV5-6 with TRBJ2-1; 9 bases agree with TRBD2. J gave up 4 bases and V 0 bases, and 5 bases lay outside the gene matches. The CDR3 has 16 residues. In germline, CDR1 is SGHDT, CDR2 YYEEEE. The CDR3 DNA follows: TGTGCCAGCAGCTTGGTAACTAGCGGGCCGTACAATGAGCAGTTCTTC. Protein: CASSLVTSGPYNEQFF. The full variable domain, completed using reference TRBV5-6 and TRBJ2-1, is DAGVTQSPTHLIKTRGQQVTLRCSPKSGHDTVSWYQQALGQGPQFIFQYYEEEERQRGNFPDRFSGHQFPNYSSELNVNALLLGDSALYLCASSLVTSGPYNEQFFGPGTRLTVL.

Of note for this clone: Other DNA sequences within the sample encode an identical CDR3. The chain employs TRBV6-1 and TRBJ1-2, with 7 bases identical to TRBD1. The CDR3 has 12 amino acids. Unmatched junction bases numbered 0, after V lost 6 bases and J lost 2 bases. Looked up from germline, CDR1 is MNHNS and CDR2 is SASEGT. The CDR3: CASRGGNYGYTF. The CDR3, as DNA: TGTGCCAGCAGAGGGGGCAACTATGGCTACACCTTC.

For this clone: One junction end disagrees with the germline gene, perhaps due to a read error. V is TRBV7-7 and J is TRBJ2-3; 7 nucleotides align to TRBD1. This CDR3 contains 16 residues. Germline V gene lookup returns CDR1 SSHAT and CDR2 FNYEAQ (reference sequence). CDR3 nucleotide sequence: TGTGCTAGCAGCTTAGCCCTGACAGGGAGTGGAGATACGCAGTATTTT. Translated, it gives CASSLALTGSGDTQYF. Based on the CDR3 plus reference TRBV7-7 and TRBJ2-3, the full variable domain is GAGVSQSPRYKVTKRGQDVTLRCDPISSHATLYWYQQALGQGPEFLTYFNYEAQPDKSGLPSDRFSAERPEGSISTLTIQRTEQRDSAMYRCASSLALTGSGDTQYFGPGTRLTVL.

The rearrangement links TRBV7-2 to TRBJ2-7; perhaps TRBD1 as D (5 bases). CDR1 SGHTA and CDR2 FQGNSA come from the germline V gene. This CDR3 has 14 residues. V was cut by 0 bases and J by 4 bases, with 10 bases left in between. CDR3 protein: CASSLAGQSYEQYF. CDR3 DNA: TGTGCCAGCAGCTTAGCGGGGCAGAGTTACGAGCAGTACTTC.

The J gene is TRBJ2-3, the V gene TRBV10-3, with 13 bases lining up with TRBD2. This CDR3 comprises 16 residues. Germline trimming cut 5 bases from V and 2 bases from J; bases unmatched to any gene: 4. Looked up from germline, CDR1 is ENHRY and CDR2 is SYGVKD. The CDR3 DNA is TGTGCCATCAGTCCCGGGACTAGCGGGAACACAGATACGCAGTATTTT. This sequence encodes CAISPGTSGNTDTQYF.

The chain carries TRBV4-1 and TRBJ2-3, with D uncertain. The V gene lost 6 bases and the J gene lost 0 bases, with 10 bases spanning the gap. The CDR3 extends over 14 amino acids. CDR1 is MGHRA, CDR2 YSYEKL, per germline. The DNA of the CDR3 is TGCGCCAGCAGATTCCGGTCAAGCACAGATACGCAGTATTTT. Its protein product is CASRFRSSTDTQYF.

In regard to this clone: The sample contains more than one DNA sequence encoding this CDR3. The rearrangement joins TRBV7-2 to TRBJ1-6; the D is unclear. The germline V gene encodes CDR1 SGHTA and CDR2 FQGNSA. The CDR3 is 13 amino acids. Trimming shortened V by 1 base and J by 7 bases, and 5 bases separated the two germline ends. CDR3 nucleotide sequence: TGTGCCAGCAGCTTAGATCGGAATTCACCCCTCCACTTT. Translated, it gives CASSLDRNSPLHF.

This chain connects TRBV29-1 to TRBJ2-1; 7 bases fit TRBD2. Germline V gene sequence: CDR1 SQVTM, CDR2 ANQGSEA. The length of the CDR3 is 13 residues. V shed 4 bases and J 10 bases; nucleotides not matched to a gene: 10. The CDR3 region is CSVARSPAGEQFF. DNA for the CDR3: TGCAGCGTTGCTCGTTCCCCAGCGGGAGAGCAGTTCTTC.

The genes are TRBV7-2 and TRBJ1-2, with D unclear. The ends were cut back, 3 bases at V and 8 bases at J, with 10 bases in the middle. Germline-derived CDR1 and CDR2 are SGHTA and FQGNSA. The CDR3 is 12 amino acids. The CDR3 sequence is CASSLRTWGYTF. CDR3 coding DNA: TGTGCCAGCAGCTTGAGGACTTGGGGCTACACCTTC.